This T cell receptor (beta chain) was identified during a study of T cells in Graves' hyperthyroidism and ophthalmopathy. Study summary: Peripheral blood was obtained at initial diagnosis, preceding any treatment. Study-wide results and caveats: Among clonotypes expanded in thyroid above 0.001, most were also found in blood.

This clonotype turned up a few times. Its antigen remains unidentified. The J segment lost 11 bases and the V segment lost 3 bases, leaving 11 bases of the junction unmatched. Germline V gene sequence: CDR1 DFQATT, CDR2 SNEGSKA (reference sequence). The CDR3 has 15 amino acids. Amplification of TCR beta CDR3 regions was performed using RNA transcripts as template. First-round RT-PCR with HTBI primers amplified the TCR CDR3 region. One entry per CDR3 protein, called by TCRdb with MiXCR from the multiplex PCR reads. Of approximately 400,000 distinct CDR3 sequences in the sample, around a sixth were seen once. The hyperthyroidism patients had all been newly diagnosed, and their disease duration was under 2 months. Their ages ranged from 18 to 65 years. Clinical symptoms, serum thyroxine and TRAb, thyroid ultrasound and orbital computed tomography were used for the diagnoses.

The sample consisted of blood. The TCR comes from a woman aged 18-29 years with Graves' hyperthyroidism. The genes are TRBV20-1 and TRBJ2-3; 13 nucleotides line up with TRBD2. The CDR3 spells CSASFGLAGAGKQYF. CDR3 DNA sequence: TGCAGTGCTAGCTTCGGACTAGCGGGGGCGGGAAAGCAGTATTTT.